The 8 T cell receptor beta chains listed next were all sequenced from one sample in a study of tumor and adjacent non-tumor tissue in lung cancer (dated by TCRdb to the late 2010s). RNA was isolated from bulk unsorted tissue, and RNA quality was assessed with a NanoDrop ND-1000 and an Agilent 2100. Library prep was done by multiplex PCR. The listed sequencing device is Illumina HiSeq 2500. TCRbeta libraries were constructed through three rounds of nested PCR with primers (Table S4) according to protocols adapted from ARM-PCR. TCRdb reprocessing: public reads trimmed at Q25 with fastp, clones called with MiXCR, in-frame beta chains kept. One record per CDR3 amino acid sequence lists the most common genes and DNA. A total of more than 90,000 distinct CDR3 sequences appear in this sample, about 70% of them only once. The ten largest clones add up to approximately 20% of the sample. The sequencing input was lung tumor tissue. Receptors originate from a man between 60 and 75 years old with non-small cell lung cancer.

In regard to this clonotype: Just one base apart from a much larger clone, this may be a read error. The gene calls are TRBV7-8 and TRBJ2-3, with TRBD1 matching over 8 bases. Per germline, CDR1 SGHVS and CDR2 FQNEAQ. The CDR3 runs 15 residues. The CDR3 DNA reads TGTACCAGCAGGAAACAGGGGGTTAGCACAGATACGCAGTATTTT. This codes for CTSRKQGVSTDTQYF. The full variable domain, completed using reference TRBV7-8 and TRBJ2-3, is GAGVSQSPRYKVAKRGQDVALRCDPISGHVSLFWYQQALGQGPEFLTYFQNEAQLDKSGLPSDRFFAERPEGSVSTLKIQRTQQEDSAVYLCTSRKQGVSTDTQYFGPGTRLTVL.

Comments on this clonotype: This could be a read error, since a much larger clone is one nucleotide away. The chain has TRBV20-1 and TRBJ2-3, with TRBD2 identical over 12 bases. The V gene's germline CDR1 is DFQATT and CDR2 SNEGSKA (reference sequence). CDR3 size: 14 residues. The CDR3 region has the DNA TGCATTGCTAAGCTAGCGGGGGGGCCGGATACGCAGTATTTT. It translates to CIAKLAGGPDTQYF.

As for this clonotype: Compared with germline, one end of the junction differs, possibly owing to a read error. The chain uses TRBV12-3 or TRBV12-4 and TRBJ2-1; no reliable D call. This CDR3 contains 12 residues. The chain's CDR3 is CASSFVHNEQLF. Written as DNA, the CDR3 is TGTGCCAGCAGTTTTGTTCACAATGAGCAGCTCTTC.

As concerns this clonotype: One junction end does not reproduce the germline sequence, and a read error may be involved. The V gene is TRBV11-3, the J gene TRBJ2-2; D unclear. Germline V gene lookup returns CDR1 SGHNT and CDR2 YENEEA. This CDR3 has 14 residues. CDR3 loop: CASSLRRMAWELFF. CDR3 DNA: TGTGCCAGTAGCTTAAGACGGATGGCCTGGGAGCTGTTTTTT.

A note on this clonotype: Its ends do not fully match the called genes, so a read error is possible. The chain carries TRBV4-3 and TRBJ2-5; 7 bases align to TRBD2. The CDR3 is 16 residues long. Looked up from germline, CDR1 is LGHNA and CDR2 is YSLEER. CDR3 nucleotides: TGCGTCAGCTGCCAAGTCTCGGCGGGAGTGCCAAAGACCCAGTACTTC. As protein: CVSCQVSAGVPKTQYF.

The chain recombines TRBV29-1 with TRBJ1-3, with 7 bases fitting TRBD1. CDR3 size: 15 residues. Germline CDR1 is SQVTM and CDR2 is ANQGSEA. CDR3 region: CRVRTGQHPGNTIYF. The CDR3 coding sequence is TGCAGGGTTCGAACGGGACAGCACCCTGGAAACACCATATATTTT.

Regarding this clonotype: The junction departs from germline at one end; a sequencing error may be responsible. This sequence joins TRBV24-1 and TRBJ2-3, with D perhaps TRBD1 (5 bases). This CDR3 has 18 amino acids. The germline gives CDR1 KGHDR, CDR2 SFDVKD. The CDR3 coding sequence is TGTGTCACCAGTGATTCTCGCTCGGGTGACAGAAAAGCAGATACGCAGTATTTT. Translation: CVTSDSRSGDRKADTQYF.

This clonotype was picked up many times. The CDR3 here is CSASRGRIGYEQYF. The CDR3 nucleotides read TGCAGTGCTAGCAGGGGGCGAATAGGCTACGAGCAGTACTTC. The J gene is TRBJ2-7, the V gene TRBV20-1, with TRBD1 identical over 8 bases. The CDR3 runs to 14 residues. J lost 3 bases, V lost 3 bases, and 7 bases had no gene match. The germline gives CDR1 DFQATT, CDR2 SNEGSKA (reference sequence).